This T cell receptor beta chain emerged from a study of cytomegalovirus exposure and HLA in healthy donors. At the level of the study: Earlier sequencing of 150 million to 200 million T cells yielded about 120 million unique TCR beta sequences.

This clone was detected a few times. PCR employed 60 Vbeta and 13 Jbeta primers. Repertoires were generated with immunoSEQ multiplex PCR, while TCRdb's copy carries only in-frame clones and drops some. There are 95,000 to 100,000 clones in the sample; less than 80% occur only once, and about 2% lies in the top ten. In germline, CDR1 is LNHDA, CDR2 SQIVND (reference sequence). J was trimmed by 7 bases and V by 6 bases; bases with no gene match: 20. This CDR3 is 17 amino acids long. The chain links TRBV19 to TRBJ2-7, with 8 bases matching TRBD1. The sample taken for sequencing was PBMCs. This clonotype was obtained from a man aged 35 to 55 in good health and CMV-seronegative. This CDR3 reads CASSLHHPGQVACEQYF. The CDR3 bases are TGTGCCAGTAGCCTACATCACCCGGGACAGGTAGCCTGTGAGCAGTACTTC.